This TCR beta chain derives from a study of CD8 T cells in Susac syndrome (dated by TCRdb to the late 2010s). Study-wide context: The study used repertoire sequencing to test whether antigen drove CD8+ T cell activation and differentiation in Susac syndrome.

High-throughput TCR beta sequencing profiled peripheral blood CD8+ and CD4+ T cells from healthy donors, Susac syndrome patients and multiple sclerosis patients. Treatment-naive patients with stable or active relapsing-remitting disease fulfilling revised McDonald criteria were used as multiple sclerosis controls. Bulk CD8+ and CD4+ T cells were purified magnetically by negative isolation, whereas CD8+ TEMRA cells were enriched by FACS. Blood was drawn into EDTA tubes, processed within 24 hours, and PBMCs were isolated by density gradient centrifugation. PBMCs intended for TCR sequencing were cryopreserved in liquid nitrogen and thawed later in a water bath at 37 degrees C. The sorted or isolated CD4+, CD8+ and CD8+ TEMRA cells reached a purity of at least 90%. General study outcomes and caveats: The TCR sequencing and HLA analysis was acknowledged to have included a relatively small number of individuals.

Relative to germline, V is 5 bases shorter and J is 2 bases shorter, with 15 bases between their ends. From the germline V gene (reference sequence), CDR1 is SEHNR and CDR2 is FQNEAQ. The CDR3, cysteine through phenylalanine, is 16 amino acids long. The sequence is cut down to CDR3 DNA, 48 bases in frame from base 1. A note on this clonotype: Its antigen has not been determined. No base quality information exists; no much larger clone differs at one position.

RNA was extracted with the RNeasy kit and roughly 0.5 to 1 ug was reverse transcribed using random hexamers. The immunoSEQ multiplex PCR assay, covering 54 Vbeta and 13 Jbeta segments, was used to amplify TCR beta CDR3 regions. PCR amplification bias was corrected using a synthetic template baseline for primer optimization and computational correction. From the authors' description of their analysis: Reads were assigned to V, D and J genes according to IMGT and analyzed in immunoSEQ Analyzer, with only productive sequences retained. Clonality was computed as one minus Shannon entropy normalized by log2 of the number of productive unique sequences. For each patient and control, public and private clones were evaluated within the 100 most prevalent clones. Clones were defined as Susac-specific if absent from the healthy and MS cohorts, from roughly 1,100 published viral clones and from other ImmuneACCESS disease sequences. Using fastp trimming at Q25 and MiXCR clonotype assembly, TCRdb reanalyzed the public sequencing data and kept in-frame beta chains. Each CDR3 protein gets just one entry, which takes the most common genes and DNA from the rows behind it. TCRdb, not the authors, supplied the V and J calls. The sample yields roughly 330,000 distinct CDR3 sequences; 90% to 95% were counted once. Roughly 0.064% of the sample lies in the top ten.

The sample was CD4+ T cells from PBMCs. This chain joins TRBV7-9 to TRBJ2-2; TRBD1 is possibly the D segment (6 matching bases). The receptor was derived from a human donor with multiple sclerosis. CDR3 loop: CASSRLQGTNTGELFF. At the DNA level, the sequence is TGTGCCAGCAGCCGATTACAGGGCACCAACACCGGGGAGCTGTTTTTT.